This T cell receptor (beta chain) was identified in a study of blood T cell repertoires in COVID-19. Whole-study context: T cells, B-cell-depleted T cells, or PBMCs supplied cDNA or gDNA.

The protocol was immunoSEQ multiplex PCR, while the TCRdb copy is restricted to in-frame clones and leaves out a portion. The sample shows about 190,000 clones, over 70% of them seen only once. The V and J ends lost 8 bases and 3 bases, in that order; junction bases with no gene match: 6. CDR1 and CDR2 from the germline V gene are SNHLY and FYNNEI. CDR3 length: 13 amino acids. Sample: peripheral blood. The chain joins TRBV2 to TRBJ2-5, with 7 bases lining up with TRBD1. The clonotype was recovered from a man between 60 and 75 years old with acute or convalescent COVID-19. CDR3 loop: CASDRDGKETQYF. The CDR3 DNA reads as TGTGCCAGCGACAGGGATGGGAAAGAGACCCAGTACTTC. Filled out from reference TRBV2 and TRBJ2-5, the complete variable domain reads EPEVTQTPSHQVTQMGQEVILRCVPISNHLYFYWYRQILGQKVEFLVSFYNNEISEKSEIFDDQFSVERPDGSNFTLKIRSTKLEDSAMYFCASDRDGKETQYFGPGTRLLVL.